This TCR beta chain comes out of a study of T-cell memory formation after mild COVID-19. This clonotype was recorded a few times. The CDR3 extends over 16 amino acids. Germline-derived CDR1 and CDR2 are SGHAT and FQNNGV. The junction had 9 bases not matched to a gene; V was cut back by 5 bases and J by 7 bases. MiXCR, applied by TCRdb to the 5' RACE reads, yields one record per CDR3 protein. The sample carries 450,000 to 700,000 distinct CDR3 sequences, approximately 18% recorded once. V and J are TRBV11-2 and TRBJ2-3, with 13 bases identical to TRBD2. The material sequenced was PBMCs or a T cell subset sorted from them (not recorded which). The receptor was derived from an adult woman who had mild COVID-19 (a few samples of this study predate the infection). Cell type and time point are not known. This CDR3 reads CASSAPGTSGAYTQYF. The DNA of the CDR3 is TGTGCCAGCAGCGCACCGGGGACTAGCGGGGCTTATACGCAGTATTTT.